The 23 T cell receptor beta chains below come from one sample, sequenced in a study of blood T cell repertoires in COVID-19. The protocol was immunoSEQ multiplex PCR, while the TCRdb copy is restricted to in-frame clones and leaves out a portion. This sample has some 140,000 clones, with roughly 90% found just once. The sample taken for sequencing was peripheral blood. Receptor source: a man in his 70s with active COVID-19.

The V call is TRBV5-1, the J call TRBJ1-1; perhaps TRBD1 as D (6 bases). V lost 3 bases to trimming and J lost 1 base, with 13 bases between them. The CDR3 spans 15 residues. Germline CDR1 and CDR2: SGHRS and YFSETQ. CDR3 bases: TGCGCCAGCAGCTGGGACACCCAGAAGAACACTGAAGCTTTCTTT. Its protein product is CASSWDTQKNTEAFF. Filled out from reference TRBV5-1 and TRBJ1-1, the complete variable domain reads KAGVTQTPRYLIKTRGQQVTLSCSPISGHRSVSWYQQTPGQGLQFLFEYFSETQRNKGNFPGRFSGRQFSNSRSEMNVSTLELGDSALYLCASSWDTQKNTEAFFGQGTRLTVV.

The V call is TRBV19, the J call TRBJ2-1, with 16 bases that match TRBD2. This CDR3 region has 15 residues. Germline V gene data show CDR1 as LNHDA and CDR2 as SQIVND (reference sequence). Trimming cost V 3 bases and J 9 bases; bases outside gene matches: 2. CDR3: CASSMGTSGRVEQFF. Here the CDR3 DNA reads TGTGCCAGTAGTATGGGGACTAGCGGGAGGGTTGAGCAGTTCTTC.

V usage is TRBV11-1 and J usage is TRBJ2-1; D call uncertain. V lost 5 bases to trimming and J lost 3 bases, with 5 bases between them. The CDR3 sequence is 12 residues long. From germline, CDR1 is SGHAT and CDR2 FQDESV (reference sequence). CDR3 loop: CASSPRYNEQFF. The CDR3 nucleotides are TGTGCCAGCAGCCCCCGCTACAATGAGCAGTTCTTC. Supplemented by reference TRBV11-1 and TRBJ2-1, the full variable domain reads EAEVAQSPRYKITEKSQAVAFWCDPISGHATLYWYRQILGQGPELLVQFQDESVVDDSQLPKDRFSAERLKGVDSTLKIQPAELGDSAMYLCASSPRYNEQFFGPGTRLTVL.

This clone was observed once. This rearrangement joins TRBV5-4 to TRBJ1-2; D remains unclear. This CDR3 is built from 12 residues. From germline, CDR1 is SGHNT and CDR2 YYREEE (reference sequence). V shed 0 bases and J shed 12 bases, with 12 bases lying between them. In DNA, the CDR3 is TGTGCCAGCAGCTTGGATCGTCGAGAGGACACCTTC. It specifies CASSLDRREDTF.

The chain links TRBV6-5 to TRBJ1-5; D gene unclear. The germline gives CDR1 MNHEY, CDR2 SVGAGI. Trimming took off 11 bases at V and 1 base at J, with 12 bases between the two ends. This CDR3 has 13 residues. The CDR3 protein is CAAGTGSNQPQHF. The CDR3 DNA is TGTGCCGCTGGTACGGGGAGCAATCAGCCCCAGCATTTT.

This chain uses TRBV6-2 or TRBV6-3 with TRBJ2-1; perhaps TRBD2 as D (6 bases). This CDR3 comprises 18 residues. Germline CDR1 reads MNHEY; CDR2 reads SVGEGT. V shed 2 bases and J shed 6 bases, with 23 bases lying between them. This CDR3 reads CASSYPLAPSARVNEQFF. DNA of the CDR3: TGTGCCAGCAGTTACCCCCTAGCGCCGTCCGCGCGTGTCAATGAGCAGTTCTTC.

J is TRBJ2-1 and V is TRBV5-1; 12 bases align to TRBD2. The CDR3 spans 17 residues. V shed 5 bases and J 6 bases; nucleotides not matched to a gene: 12. In germline, CDR1 is SGHRS, CDR2 YFSETQ. The CDR3 protein is CASSPNPTSGRTNEQFF. The CDR3 DNA follows: TGCGCCAGCAGTCCAAACCCGACTAGCGGGAGAACCAATGAGCAGTTCTTC.

The chain links TRBV25-1 to TRBJ1-2; TRBD1 aligns across 8 bases. J was trimmed by 2 bases and V by 5 bases; bases with no gene match: 7. This CDR3 is 15 amino acids long. Per the germline V gene, CDR1 is MGHDK and CDR2 is SYGVNS. The chain's CDR3 is CASSRGDRTNYGYTF. DNA for the CDR3: TGTGCCAGCAGTAGAGGGGACAGGACCAACTATGGCTACACCTTC.

This clone was detected once. The chain joins TRBV18 to TRBJ1-1, with 7 bases that match TRBD1. This CDR3 region has 14 residues. The V gene's germline CDR1 is KGHSH and CDR2 LQKENI. The ends lost 7 bases at V and 10 bases at J; junction bases unmatched: 15. The DNA for the CDR3 is TGTGCCAGCTTATTGACCCGGGACAGCTGGGGAGCTTTCTTT. It is translated as CASLLTRDSWGAFF. The full variable domain, rest sourced from reference TRBV18 and TRBJ1-1, is NAGVMQNPRHLVRRRGQEARLRCSPMKGHSHVYWYRQLPEEGLKFMVYLQKENIIDESGMPKERFSAEFPKEGPSILRIQQVVRGDSAAYFCASLLTRDSWGAFFGQGTRLTVV.

The chain has TRBV9 and TRBJ2-3; perhaps TRBD2 as D (5 bases). Trimming took off 3 bases at V and 6 bases at J, with 8 bases between the two ends. CDR3 size: 12 residues. Germline V lookup: CDR1 SGDLS, CDR2 YYNGEE. This chain's CDR3 is CASSGDYDTQYF. CDR3 in DNA: TGTGCCAGCAGCGGCGACTATGATACGCAGTATTTT.

The chain couples TRBV19 to TRBJ2-1; 12 nucleotides line up with TRBD2. This CDR3 region has 15 residues. Germline assignment: CDR1 LNHDA and CDR2 SQIVND (reference sequence). With V trimmed by 7 bases and J by 4 bases, 5 bases remained unmatched. CDR3 sequence: CASIETSGSYNEQFF. The CDR3 DNA sequence: TGTGCCAGTATCGAGACTAGCGGGAGTTACAATGAGCAGTTCTTC.

This rearrangement joins TRBV5-1 to TRBJ2-1; weak D call: TRBD1 (5 bases). The germline V gene encodes CDR1 SGHRS and CDR2 YFSETQ. The CDR3 totals 15 residues. V lost 4 bases, J lost 7 bases, and 18 bases lay in between. CDR3 sequence reads: CASSVGAGLRNEQFF. The CDR3 DNA is TGCGCCAGCAGCGTGGGTGCAGGGCTGAGGAATGAGCAGTTCTTC. The whole variable domain, remainder taken from reference TRBV5-1 and TRBJ2-1, is KAGVTQTPRYLIKTRGQQVTLSCSPISGHRSVSWYQQTPGQGLQFLFEYFSETQRNKGNFPGRFSGRQFSNSRSEMNVSTLELGDSALYLCASSVGAGLRNEQFFGPGTRLTVL.

The chain couples TRBV18 to TRBJ1-2; no reliable D call. Per the germline V gene, CDR1 is KGHSH and CDR2 is LQKENI. The CDR3 extends over 14 amino acids. V dropped 2 bases and J dropped 8 bases, with 15 bases sitting between them. DNA for the CDR3: TGTGCCAGCTCACCAAACCTTCAGGCGGGAGGCTACACCTTC. Its translation: CASSPNLQAGGYTF.

DNA of the CDR3: TGTGCCTGGAACGACAGAGCCTCATATGGCTACACCTTC. It encodes CAWNDRASYGYTF. The gene calls are TRBV30 and TRBJ1-2; the D gene is possibly TRBD1 (5 bases). Germline-derived CDR1 and CDR2 are GTSNPN and SVGIG (reference sequence). V lost 4 bases to trimming and J lost 5 bases, with 14 bases between them. The CDR3 contains 13 residues.

The chain employs TRBV5-1 and TRBJ1-6, with TRBD1 matching 8 bases. The J segment lost 7 bases and the V segment lost 1 base, leaving 7 bases of the junction unmatched. The germline V gene encodes CDR1 SGHRS and CDR2 YFSETQ. This CDR3 spans 16 amino acids. The DNA for the CDR3 is TGCGCCAGCAGCTTGACGGGACAGGAGGCCAATTCACCCCTCCACTTT. Translation: CASSLTGQEANSPLHF.

The CDR3 sequence: CASSIRTGIDTQYF. Written as DNA, the CDR3 is TGTGCCAGTAGTATCCGGACAGGGATCGATACGCAGTATTTT. The chain recombines TRBV19 with TRBJ2-3; 8 positions agree with TRBD1. Germline assignment: CDR1 LNHDA and CDR2 SQIVND (reference sequence). There are 14 residues in the CDR3. The V and J ends lost 3 bases and 6 bases, in that order; junction bases with no gene match: 5. Full variable domain (rest looked up from reference TRBV19 and TRBJ2-3): DGGITQSPKYLFRKEGQNVTLSCEQNLNHDAMYWYRQDPGQGLRLIYYSQIVNDFQKGDIAEGYSVSREKKESFPLTVTSAQKNPTAFYLCASSIRTGIDTQYFGPGTRLTVL.

This rearrangement joins TRBV30 to TRBJ2-7; 11 bases are shared with TRBD1. The V segment lost 2 bases and the J segment 4 bases; nucleotides outside the gene matches: 7. Looked up from germline, CDR1 is GTSNPN and CDR2 is SVGIG (reference sequence). The CDR3 length is 15 residues. The CDR3 loop reads CAWSQGGTGGYEQYF. CDR3 nucleotides: TGTGCCTGGAGTCAAGGGGGGACAGGGGGTTACGAGCAGTACTTC.

V gene TRBV11-2 combines with J gene TRBJ2-2; the D gene is possibly TRBD1 (6 bases). V shed 1 base and J shed 4 bases, with 7 bases lying between them. The CDR3 is 14 amino acids. Looked up from germline, CDR1 is SGHAT and CDR2 is FQNNGV. The CDR3 DNA reads TGTGCCAGCAGCTTAGTGGGGGCCACCGGGGAGCTGTTTTTT. Translating it yields CASSLVGATGELFF.

This chain uses TRBV6-4 with TRBJ1-1; D is ambiguous. CDR3 length: 14 residues. Germline CDR1 reads MRHNA; CDR2 reads SNTAGT. The germline V and J ends were trimmed by 6 bases and 5 bases, with 16 bases remaining between them. The CDR3 loop is CASRTEGVSTEAFF. The CDR3 DNA sequence: TGTGCCAGCAGGACCGAGGGCGTGAGTACTGAAGCTTTCTTT.

The DNA for the CDR3 is TGTGCCAGCAGTGAATCAACGAGGGGGATAGAGACCCAGTACTTC. Amino acids: CASSESTRGIETQYF. The V call is TRBV25-1, the J call TRBJ2-5; D might be TRBD1 (6 bases). This CDR3 has 15 amino acids. The germline gives CDR1 MGHDK, CDR2 SYGVNS. With 1 base removed from V and 4 bases from J, the gap between germline ends came to 13 bases. Based on the CDR3 plus reference TRBV25-1 and TRBJ2-5, the full variable domain is EADIYQTPRYLVIGTGKKITLECSQTMGHDKMYWYQQDPGMELHLIHYSYGVNSTEKGDLSSESTVSRIRTEHFPLTLESARPSHTSQYLCASSESTRGIETQYFGPGTRLLVL.

The rearrangement uses TRBV4-2 and TRBJ2-7; a possible D gene is TRBD2 (5 bases). This CDR3 region has 13 residues. V gave up 3 bases and J gave up 6 bases, with 12 bases separating them. The germline V gene has CDR1 LGHNA and CDR2 YNFKEQ. CDR3 coding DNA: TGTGCCAGCAGCCAGGAACCGACTACCGAGCAGTACTTC. It is translated as CASSQEPTTEQYF.

V usage is TRBV4-3 and J usage is TRBJ2-1, with 7 bases that match TRBD1. Trimming took 4 bases from V and 7 from J; bases not matched to a gene: 10. Germline-derived CDR1 and CDR2 are LGHNA and YSLEER. The CDR3 spans 15 residues. As DNA, the CDR3 is TGCGCCAGCAGCCCGACCGGGACAGCTGAAAATGAGCAGTTCTTC. Encoded protein: CASSPTGTAENEQFF.

V and J are TRBV28 and TRBJ2-5, with TRBD2 matching 14 bases. V shed 4 bases, J shed 2 bases, and the junction held 3 bases outside the gene matches. Germline values: CDR1 MDHEN, CDR2 SYDVKM. CDR3 length: 16 amino acids. The CDR3 DNA sequence: TGTGCCAGCAGTTCCGGACTAGCGGGAGGACAAGAGACCCAGTACTTC. Its translation: CASSSGLAGGQETQYF.